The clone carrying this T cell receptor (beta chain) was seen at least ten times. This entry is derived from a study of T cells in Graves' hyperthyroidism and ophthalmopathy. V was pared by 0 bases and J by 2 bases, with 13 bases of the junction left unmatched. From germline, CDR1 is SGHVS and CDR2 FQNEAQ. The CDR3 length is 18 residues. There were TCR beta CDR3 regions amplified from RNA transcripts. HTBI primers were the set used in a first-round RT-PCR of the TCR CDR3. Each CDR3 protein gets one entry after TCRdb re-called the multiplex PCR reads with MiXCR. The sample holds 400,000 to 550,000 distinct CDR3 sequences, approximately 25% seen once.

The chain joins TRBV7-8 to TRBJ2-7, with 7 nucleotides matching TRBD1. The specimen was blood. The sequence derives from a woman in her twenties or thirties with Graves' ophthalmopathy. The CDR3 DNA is TGTGCCAGCAGCTTAGCTGAGTTAGGGGGCCCCTCGACCTACGAGCAGTACTTC. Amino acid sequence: CASSLAELGGPSTYEQYF. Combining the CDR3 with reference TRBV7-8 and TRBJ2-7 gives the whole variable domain GAGVSQSPRYKVAKRGQDVALRCDPISGHVSLFWYQQALGQGPEFLTYFQNEAQLDKSGLPSDRFFAERPEGSVSTLKIQRTQQEDSAVYLCASSLAELGGPSTYEQYFGPGTRLTVT.